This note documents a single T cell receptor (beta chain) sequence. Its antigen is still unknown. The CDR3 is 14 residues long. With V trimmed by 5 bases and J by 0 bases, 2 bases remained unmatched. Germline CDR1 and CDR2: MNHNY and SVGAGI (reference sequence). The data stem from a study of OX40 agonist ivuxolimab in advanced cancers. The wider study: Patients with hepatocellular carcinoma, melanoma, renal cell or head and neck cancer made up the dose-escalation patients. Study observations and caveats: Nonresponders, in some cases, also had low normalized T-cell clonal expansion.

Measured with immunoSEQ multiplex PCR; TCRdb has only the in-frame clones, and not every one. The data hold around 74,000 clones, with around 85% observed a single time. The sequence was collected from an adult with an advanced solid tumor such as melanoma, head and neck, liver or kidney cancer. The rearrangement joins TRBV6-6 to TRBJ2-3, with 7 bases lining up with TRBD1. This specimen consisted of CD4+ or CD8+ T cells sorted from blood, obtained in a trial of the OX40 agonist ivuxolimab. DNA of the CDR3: TGTGCCAGCAGTCTGGGACAGAGCACAGATACGCAGTATTTT. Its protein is CASSLGQSTDTQYF.